This section outlines one T cell receptor beta chain sequence together with its context. Germline V CDR1 and CDR2: MNHEY, SMNVEV (reference sequence). V lost 1 base, J lost 1 base, and 5 bases stayed unmatched. The CDR3 sequence is 16 residues long. Profiling relied on immunoSEQ multiplex PCR, and the TCRdb table lists in-frame clones only, not all of them. The table has 70,000 to 85,000 clones, roughly 87% seen once. The sample is drawn from a study of blood T cell repertoires in COVID-19. The sequence was obtained from a man of 80 years or more with acute or convalescent COVID-19. The rearrangement links TRBV27 to TRBJ2-5; 8 nucleotides line up with TRBD2. The sample was peripheral blood. The CDR3 coding sequence is TGTGCCAGCAGTTTATTTGGCGGGGGGACCCAAGAGACCCAGTACTTC. Its translation is CASSLFGGGTQETQYF.